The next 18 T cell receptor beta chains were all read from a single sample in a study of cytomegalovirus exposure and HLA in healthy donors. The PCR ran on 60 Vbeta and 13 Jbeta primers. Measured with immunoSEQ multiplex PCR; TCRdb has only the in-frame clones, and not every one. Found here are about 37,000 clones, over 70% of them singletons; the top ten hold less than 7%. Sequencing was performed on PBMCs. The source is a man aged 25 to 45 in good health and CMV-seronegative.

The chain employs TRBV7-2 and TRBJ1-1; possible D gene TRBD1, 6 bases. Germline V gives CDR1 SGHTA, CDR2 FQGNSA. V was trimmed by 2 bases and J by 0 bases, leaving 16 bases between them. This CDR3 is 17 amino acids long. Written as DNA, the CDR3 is TGTGCCAGCAGCTTATCCGGACAGTTTTATATGAACACTGAAGCTTTCTTT. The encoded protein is CASSLSGQFYMNTEAFF.

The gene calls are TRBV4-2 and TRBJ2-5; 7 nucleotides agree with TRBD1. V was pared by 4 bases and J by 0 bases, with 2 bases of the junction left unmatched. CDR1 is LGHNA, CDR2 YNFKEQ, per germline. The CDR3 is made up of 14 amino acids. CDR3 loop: CASSPGTDQETQYF. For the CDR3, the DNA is TGTGCCAGCAGCCCAGGGACAGACCAAGAGACCCAGTACTTC.

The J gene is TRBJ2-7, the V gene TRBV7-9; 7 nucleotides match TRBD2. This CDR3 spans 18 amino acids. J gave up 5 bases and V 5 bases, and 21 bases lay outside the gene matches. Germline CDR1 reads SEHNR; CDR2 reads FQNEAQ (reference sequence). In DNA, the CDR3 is TGTGCCAGCAGCCCACGGGGGGTTAAGGTAGACGGACGGAACGAGCAGTACTTC. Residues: CASSPRGVKVDGRNEQYF.

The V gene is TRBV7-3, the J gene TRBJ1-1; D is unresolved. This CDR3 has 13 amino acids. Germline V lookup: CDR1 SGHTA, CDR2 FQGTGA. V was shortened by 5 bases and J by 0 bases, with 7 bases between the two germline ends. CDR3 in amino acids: CASSRSMNTEAFF. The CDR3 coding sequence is TGTGCCAGCAGCCGAAGCATGAACACTGAAGCTTTCTTT. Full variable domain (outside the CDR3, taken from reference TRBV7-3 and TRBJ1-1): GAGVSQTPSNKVTEKGKYVELRCDPISGHTALYWYRQSLGQGPEFLIYFQGTGAADDSGLPNDRFFAVRPEGSVSTLKIQRTERGDSAVYLCASSRSMNTEAFFGQGTRLTVV.

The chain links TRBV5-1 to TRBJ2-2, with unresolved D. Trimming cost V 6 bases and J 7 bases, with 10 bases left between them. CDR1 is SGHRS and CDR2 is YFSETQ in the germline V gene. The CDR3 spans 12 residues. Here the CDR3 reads CASKSGDGELFF. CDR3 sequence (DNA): TGCGCCAGCAAGTCTGGAGACGGGGAGCTGTTTTTT.

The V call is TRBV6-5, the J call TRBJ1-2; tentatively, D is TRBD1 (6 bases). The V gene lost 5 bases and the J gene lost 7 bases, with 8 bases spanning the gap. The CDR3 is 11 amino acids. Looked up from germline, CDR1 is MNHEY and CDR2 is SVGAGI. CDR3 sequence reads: CASSPGVGYTF. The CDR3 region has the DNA TGTGCCAGCAGTCCAGGGGTTGGCTACACCTTC.

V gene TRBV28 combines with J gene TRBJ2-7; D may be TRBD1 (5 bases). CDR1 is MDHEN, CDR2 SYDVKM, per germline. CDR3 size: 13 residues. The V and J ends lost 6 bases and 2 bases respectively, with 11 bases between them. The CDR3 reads CASSPGPPYEQYF. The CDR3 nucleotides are TGTGCCAGCAGCCCAGGGCCCCCCTACGAGCAGTACTTC.

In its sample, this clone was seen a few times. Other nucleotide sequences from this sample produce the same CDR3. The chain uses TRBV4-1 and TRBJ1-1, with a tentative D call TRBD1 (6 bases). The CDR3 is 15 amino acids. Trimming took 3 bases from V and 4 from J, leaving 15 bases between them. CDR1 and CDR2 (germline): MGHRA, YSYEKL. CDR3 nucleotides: TGCGCCAGCAGCCATCCCGACAGGTTGAGCACTGAAGCTTTCTTT. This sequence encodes CASSHPDRLSTEAFF.

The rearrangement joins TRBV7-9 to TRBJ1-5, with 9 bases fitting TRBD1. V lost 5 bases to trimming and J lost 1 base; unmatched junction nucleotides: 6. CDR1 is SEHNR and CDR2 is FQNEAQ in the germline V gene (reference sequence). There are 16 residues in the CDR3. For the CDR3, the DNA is TGTGCCAGCAGCACGGGACAGGGAGCGAGCAATCAGCCCCAGCATTTT. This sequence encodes CASSTGQGASNQPQHF.

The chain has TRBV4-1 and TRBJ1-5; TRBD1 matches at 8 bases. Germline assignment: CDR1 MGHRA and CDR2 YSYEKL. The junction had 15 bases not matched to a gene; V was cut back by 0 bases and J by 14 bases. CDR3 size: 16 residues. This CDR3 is CASSQDSTGGLGAKHF. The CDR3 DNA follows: TGCGCCAGCAGCCAAGATAGTACAGGGGGTTTGGGGGCCAAGCATTTT.

CDR3 nucleotide sequence: TGTGCCAGTAGTACAGGACAGCCCGGGGCCAACGTCCTGACTTTC. This sequence encodes CASSTGQPGANVLTF. This chain connects TRBV19 to TRBJ2-6; a possible D gene is TRBD1 (6 bases). Trimming took 4 bases from V and 4 from J, leaving 11 bases between them. The germline V gene encodes CDR1 LNHDA and CDR2 SQIVND (reference sequence). The length of the CDR3 is 15 residues.

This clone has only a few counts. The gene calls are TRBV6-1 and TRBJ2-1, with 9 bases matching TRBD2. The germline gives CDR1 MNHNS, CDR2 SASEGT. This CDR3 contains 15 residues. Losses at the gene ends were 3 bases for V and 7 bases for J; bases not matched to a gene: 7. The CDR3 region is CASSEEAGGGNEQFF. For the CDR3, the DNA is TGTGCCAGCAGTGAGGAAGCGGGGGGAGGGAATGAGCAGTTCTTC.

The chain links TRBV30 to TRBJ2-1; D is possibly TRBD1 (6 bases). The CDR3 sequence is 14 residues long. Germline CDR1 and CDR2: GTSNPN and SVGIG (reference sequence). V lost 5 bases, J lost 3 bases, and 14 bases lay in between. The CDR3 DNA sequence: TGTGCCTGGGGGCTCTTACAGGGCTACAATGAGCAGTTCTTC. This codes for CAWGLLQGYNEQFF. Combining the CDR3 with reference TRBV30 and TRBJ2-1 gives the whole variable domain SQTIHQWPATLVQPVGSPLSLECTVEGTSNPNLYWYRQAAGRGLQLLFYSVGIGQISSEVPQNLSASRPQDRQFILSSKKLLLSDSGFYLCAWGLLQGYNEQFFGPGTRLTVL.

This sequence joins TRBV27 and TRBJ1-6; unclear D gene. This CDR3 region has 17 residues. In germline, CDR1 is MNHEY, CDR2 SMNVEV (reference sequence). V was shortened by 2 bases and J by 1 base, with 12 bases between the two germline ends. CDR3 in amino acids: CASSLRPGGSYNSPLHF. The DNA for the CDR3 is TGTGCCAGCAGTTTACGCCCCGGAGGGTCCTATAATTCACCCCTCCACTTT.

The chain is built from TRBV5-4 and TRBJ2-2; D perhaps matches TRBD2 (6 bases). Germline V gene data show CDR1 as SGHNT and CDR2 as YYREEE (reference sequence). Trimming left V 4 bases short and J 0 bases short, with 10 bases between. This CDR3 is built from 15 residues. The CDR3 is CASSGSGANTGELFF. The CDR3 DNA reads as TGTGCCAGCAGCGGTAGCGGTGCGAACACCGGGGAGCTGTTTTTT.

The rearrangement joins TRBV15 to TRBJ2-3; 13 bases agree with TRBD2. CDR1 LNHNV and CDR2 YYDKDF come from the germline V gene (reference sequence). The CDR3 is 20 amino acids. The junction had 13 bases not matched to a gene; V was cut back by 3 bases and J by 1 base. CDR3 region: CATSRGRTSGSGSGTDTQYF. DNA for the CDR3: TGTGCCACCAGCAGGGGCCGGACTAGCGGGAGTGGAAGTGGCACAGATACGCAGTATTTT. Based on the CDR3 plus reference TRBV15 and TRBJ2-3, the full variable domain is DAMVIQNPRYQVTQFGKPVTLSCSQTLNHNVMYWYQQKSSQAPKLLFHYYDKDFNNEADTPDNFQSRRPNTSFCFLDIRSPGLGDTAMYLCATSRGRTSGSGSGTDTQYFGPGTRLTVL.

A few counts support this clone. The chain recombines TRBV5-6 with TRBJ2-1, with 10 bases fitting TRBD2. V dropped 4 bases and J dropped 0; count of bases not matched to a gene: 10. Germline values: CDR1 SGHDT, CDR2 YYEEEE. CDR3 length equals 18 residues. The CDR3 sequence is CASSRRASGGVSYNEQFF. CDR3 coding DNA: TGTGCCAGCAGCCGACGGGCTAGCGGGGGCGTCTCCTACAATGAGCAGTTCTTC. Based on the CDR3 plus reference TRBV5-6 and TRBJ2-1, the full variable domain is DAGVTQSPTHLIKTRGQQVTLRCSPKSGHDTVSWYQQALGQGPQFIFQYYEEEERQRGNFPDRFSGHQFPNYSSELNVNALLLGDSALYLCASSRRASGGVSYNEQFFGPGTRLTVL.

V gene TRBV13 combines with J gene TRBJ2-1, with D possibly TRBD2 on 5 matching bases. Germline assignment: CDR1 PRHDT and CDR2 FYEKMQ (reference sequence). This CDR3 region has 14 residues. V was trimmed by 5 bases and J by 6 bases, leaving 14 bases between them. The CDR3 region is CASSTAQRTNEQFF. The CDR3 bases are TGTGCCAGCAGCACCGCCCAGCGGACCAATGAGCAGTTCTTC. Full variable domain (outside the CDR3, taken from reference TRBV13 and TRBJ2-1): AAGVIQSPRHLIKEKRETATLKCYPIPRHDTVYWYQQGPGQDPQFLISFYEKMQSDKGSIPDRFSAQQFSDYHSELNMSSLELGDSALYFCASSTAQRTNEQFFGPGTRLTVL.